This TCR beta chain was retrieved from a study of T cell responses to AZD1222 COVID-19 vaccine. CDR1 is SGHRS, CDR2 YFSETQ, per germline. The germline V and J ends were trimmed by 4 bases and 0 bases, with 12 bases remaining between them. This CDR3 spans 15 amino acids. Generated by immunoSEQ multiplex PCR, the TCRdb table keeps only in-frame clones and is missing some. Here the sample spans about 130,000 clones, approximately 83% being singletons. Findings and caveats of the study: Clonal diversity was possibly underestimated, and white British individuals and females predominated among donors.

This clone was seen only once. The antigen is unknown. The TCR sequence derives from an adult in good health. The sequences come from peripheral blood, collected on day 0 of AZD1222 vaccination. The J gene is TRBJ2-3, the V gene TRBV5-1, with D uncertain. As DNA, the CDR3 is TGCGCCAGCAGCCGCCTTGCGGCTAGCACAGATACGCAGTATTTT. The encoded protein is CASSRLAASTDTQYF.